This entry lists 20 T cell receptor beta chains sequenced from one sample in a study of T-cell memory formation after mild COVID-19. TCRdb re-called the 5' RACE reads with MiXCR, one entry per CDR3 protein. The sample lists almost 250,000 distinct CDR3 sequences, less than 20% occurring once. The sample comprised PBMCs or a T cell subset sorted from them (not recorded which). These receptors were obtained from an adult woman who had mild COVID-19 (a few samples of this study predate the infection). Cell type and time point are not known.

This clonotype appeared a few times. The chain uses TRBV20-1 and TRBJ2-7; D may be TRBD1 or TRBD2 (6 bases each). The CDR3 extends over 17 amino acids. Germline assignment: CDR1 DFQATT and CDR2 SNEGSKA (reference sequence). V was cut by 5 bases and J by 4 bases, with 27 bases left in between. The DNA for the CDR3 is TGCAGTGCTGCCAAGGGGGGCGGGGCCCTCCCTTTTTACGAGCAGTACTTC. Its protein product is CSAAKGGGALPFYEQYF.

This clonotype was recorded many times. This chain links TRBV5-1 with TRBJ2-5, with D perhaps TRBD1 or TRBD2 (5 bases each). Trimming left V 3 bases short and J 3 bases short, with 12 bases between. Germline values: CDR1 SGHRS, CDR2 YFSETQ. The CDR3 contains 14 residues. The CDR3 bases are TGCGCCAGCAGCTCGACGGGACCGGAAGAGACCCAGTACTTC. As protein: CASSSTGPEETQYF.

The V call is TRBV5-1, the J call TRBJ2-3; TRBD2 aligns across 11 bases. The CDR3 length is 16 residues. Looked up from germline, CDR1 is SGHRS and CDR2 is YFSETQ. The J segment lost 6 bases and the V segment lost 3 bases, leaving 9 bases of the junction unmatched. In nucleotides, the CDR3 is TGCGCCAGCAGCTATACCACTAGCGGGAGTTCGGATACGCAGTATTTT. Amino acid sequence: CASSYTTSGSSDTQYF. The entire variable domain, with the rest obtained from reference TRBV5-1 and TRBJ2-3, is as follows: KAGVTQTPRYLIKTRGQQVTLSCSPISGHRSVSWYQQTPGQGLQFLFEYFSETQRNKGNFPGRFSGRQFSNSRSEMNVSTLELGDSALYLCASSYTTSGSSDTQYFGPGTRLTVL.

This clonotype has just a few counts. The chain is built from TRBV6-2 or TRBV6-3 and TRBJ2-7, with a tentative D call TRBD2 (6 bases). V lost 2 bases, J lost 3 bases, and 20 bases lay in between. The CDR3 is made up of 17 amino acids. CDR1 and CDR2 from the germline V gene are MNHEY and SVGEGT. For the CDR3, the DNA is TGTGCCAGCAGTTACGGGAGGTTAGGCTTTAGAGGCTACGAGCAGTACTTC. As protein: CASSYGRLGFRGYEQYF.

The sample holds a few counts of this clonotype. Because the CDR3 is missing its conserved closing phenylalanine or tryptophan, this is likely a read error. No DNA is shown, since the ends of the CDR3 on it are uncertain; the CDR3 is the one TCRdb lists. The chain employs TRBV12-3 or TRBV12-4 and TRBJ2-2. The length of the CDR3 is 10 amino acids, counting both ends. This CDR3 is CASSLSLGRS.

J is TRBJ2-5 and V is TRBV7-8; 12 nucleotides line up with TRBD2. CDR1 SGHVS and CDR2 FQNEAQ come from the germline V gene. The CDR3 runs to 18 residues. V dropped 5 bases and J dropped 0; count of bases not matched to a gene: 10. CDR3 in DNA: TGTGCCAGCAGCCTCTCCCGACTAGCGGGGGCCAACCAAGAGACCCAGTACTTC. It is translated as CASSLSRLAGANQETQYF.

This sequence joins TRBV24-1 and TRBJ2-2; 7 positions match TRBD1. V was pared by 1 base and J by 4 bases, with 2 bases of the junction left unmatched. Germline CDR1 is KGHDR and CDR2 is SFDVKD. The CDR3 covers 15 residues. This CDR3 reads CATSDFRGPTGELFF. In DNA form, the CDR3 reads TGTGCCACCAGTGATTTTAGGGGGCCCACCGGGGAGCTGTTTTTT.

This clonotype was seen a handful of times. J is TRBJ1-2 and V is TRBV6-5; 7 nucleotides match TRBD1. With V trimmed by 9 bases and J by 5 bases, 6 bases remained unmatched. The CDR3 runs 12 residues. Germline-derived CDR1 and CDR2 are MNHEY and SVGAGI. Here the CDR3 reads CASKQGIYGYTF. CDR3 DNA: TGTGCCAGTAAACAGGGGATTTATGGCTACACCTTC.

This clonotype has only a few counts. V usage is TRBV6-5 and J usage is TRBJ1-1; D unresolved. V gave up 7 bases and J gave up 3 bases, with 9 bases separating them. The CDR3 runs to 12 residues. Germline-derived CDR1 and CDR2 are MNHEY and SVGAGI. CDR3 in amino acids: CASTGRYTEAFF. The CDR3 DNA reads TGTGCCAGCACCGGGCGCTACACTGAAGCTTTCTTT.

V is TRBV20-1 and J is TRBJ2-3; D is ambiguous. Germline V lookup: CDR1 DFQATT, CDR2 SNEGSKA (reference sequence). V lost 3 bases to trimming and J lost 0 bases, with 13 bases between them. There are 15 residues in the CDR3. CDR3 in DNA: TGCAGTGCTAGTCCAACAGCCCCTAGCACAGATACGCAGTATTTT. Amino acid sequence: CSASPTAPSTDTQYF.

The chain joins TRBV4-2 to TRBJ2-7; TRBD1 matches 8 bases. V was clipped by 3 bases and J by 1 base; unmatched bases: 11. The CDR3 is made up of 17 amino acids. Germline lookup yields CDR1 LGHNA and CDR2 YNFKEQ. The CDR3 DNA reads as TGTGCCAGCAGCCAGTTAGGAGGGACAGGCCGATCCTACGAGCAGTACTTC. Protein product: CASSQLGGTGRSYEQYF.

The chain's CDR3 is CASSWGDRENGYTF. In nucleotides, the CDR3 is TGCGCCAGCAGCTGGGGGGACAGGGAGAATGGCTACACCTTC. The chain couples TRBV5-1 to TRBJ1-2, with 9 bases lining up with TRBD1. Germline V lookup: CDR1 SGHRS, CDR2 YFSETQ. The CDR3 is 14 amino acids. Germline trimming cut 3 bases from V and 6 bases from J; bases unmatched to any gene: 6.

The chain employs TRBV5-6 and TRBJ1-2; a weak D match, TRBD1 (5 bases). Germline CDR1 SGHDT, CDR2 YYEEEE. V dropped 3 bases and J dropped 2 bases, with 14 bases sitting between them. The CDR3 is 15 amino acids. This CDR3 reads CASSSLSGPNYGYTF. Written as DNA, the CDR3 is TGTGCCAGCAGCTCTTTATCGGGACCCAACTATGGCTACACCTTC.

The chain carries TRBV19 and TRBJ1-5; D is possibly TRBD1 (5 bases). This CDR3 comprises 17 residues. The germline gives CDR1 LNHDA, CDR2 SQIVND (reference sequence). Deletions cut 3 bases from V and 2 bases from J, with 17 bases between. The CDR3: CASSISDRGGGNQPQHF. As DNA, the CDR3 is TGTGCCAGTAGTATTAGCGACCGTGGGGGAGGCAATCAGCCCCAGCATTTT.

The genes are TRBV5-1 and TRBJ2-7, with no clear D. The CDR3 is 14 residues long. CDR1 and CDR2 from the germline V gene are SGHRS and YFSETQ. Trimming pared 0 bases from V and 6 bases from J, leaving 13 bases between. The CDR3 sequence: CASSLAPTNSEQYF. The CDR3, as DNA: TGCGCCAGCAGCTTGGCCCCGACAAACAGCGAGCAGTACTTC.

This clonotype was observed at least ten times. The gene calls are TRBV28 and TRBJ2-1; no reliable D call. Germline-derived CDR1 and CDR2 are MDHEN and SYDVKM. This CDR3 has 13 amino acids. V was cut by 4 bases and J by 7 bases, with 11 bases left in between. The CDR3 coding sequence is TGTGCCAGCAGTTCCTACCAGGTTAATGAGCAGTTCTTC. It encodes CASSSYQVNEQFF.

The V call is TRBV7-2, the J call TRBJ1-1, with D possibly TRBD1 on 5 matching bases. CDR3 size: 14 residues. V lost 4 bases to trimming and J lost 4 bases, with 13 bases between them. The germline CDR1 and CDR2 sequences are SGHTA and FQGNSA. The chain's CDR3 is CASSSSPGTTEAFF. DNA for the CDR3: TGTGCCAGCAGCTCATCCCCAGGGACCACTGAAGCTTTCTTT.

The chain links TRBV20-1 to TRBJ2-5; D assignment may be TRBD1 or TRBD2 (6 bases each). V was trimmed by 2 bases and J by 4 bases, leaving 17 bases between them. CDR1 is DFQATT and CDR2 is SNEGSKA in the germline V gene (reference sequence). The length of the CDR3 is 15 residues. The DNA for the CDR3 is TGCAGTGCTAGAAGGGGACCGGGGGCAGCAGAGACCCAGTACTTC. Protein: CSARRGPGAAETQYF.

The V and J genes are TRBV6-5 and TRBJ1-2; D unclear. Looked up from germline, CDR1 is MNHEY and CDR2 is SVGAGI. V was trimmed by 0 bases and J by 4 bases, leaving 6 bases between them. The CDR3 spans 13 residues. The CDR3 DNA sequence: TGTGCCAGCAGTTACTCAAATGTCTATGGCTACACCTTC. Amino acid sequence: CASSYSNVYGYTF.

V and J are TRBV4-1 and TRBJ2-1; 9 bases match TRBD2. The CDR3 has 15 amino acids. V lost 1 base and J lost 6; bases outside the gene matches: 4. CDR1 is MGHRA and CDR2 is YSYEKL in the germline V gene. Here the CDR3 reads CASSQAGTSFNEQFF. As DNA, the CDR3 is TGCGCCAGCAGCCAAGCCGGGACTAGCTTCAATGAGCAGTTCTTC.